This T cell receptor beta chain is drawn from a study of CD8+CD57+ T cells in acquired aplastic anemia. Study overall: DNA recovered from sorted CD4+ and CD8+ cells had a mean of approximately 3.2 ug. Notes on the study in general: Patient and control CD8+ Simpson's diversity was not significantly different. There were 25 to 30 CD8+ CDR3 sequences that occurred in both patients and controls.

CDR3 size: 15 residues. Trimming at V came to 0 bases and at J to 14 bases, leaving 13 bases not matched to a gene. From germline, CDR1 is WSHSY and CDR2 SAAADI. A word on this clonotype: Its specificity is not known.

Profiling of TCR beta VDJ combinations and CDR3 sequences used genomic DNA as template. TCRdb fed the reads into MiXCR, producing one record per CDR3 protein. The sample includes some 200,000 distinct CDR3 sequences, approximately 60% of them seen just once. Selection for sequencing was limited to patients who had shown CD8+CD57+ cell expansion by flow cytometry. Severe acquired aplastic anemia was present in all patients. V gene TRBV10-2 combines with J gene TRBJ2-1; 7 bases line up with TRBD2. The sequenced material came from sorted CD4+, CD8+, or CD8+CD57+ T cells (not recorded which) from PBMCs. The clonotype was recovered from a human donor with aplastic anemia. The CDR3: CASSESGVSRGSEFF. As DNA, the CDR3 is TGCGCCAGCAGTGAGTCCGGGGTTTCTCGCGGGAGCGAGTTCTTC.